This section outlines one T cell receptor (beta chain) sequence together with its context. The sample is drawn from a study of STAT5B mutations in CD4+ large granular lymphocyte leukemia. V dropped 11 bases and J dropped 1 base, with 14 bases sitting between them. There are 14 residues in the CDR3. Germline CDR1 reads LNHDA; CDR2 reads SQIVND (reference sequence). This table comes from immunoSEQ multiplex PCR, and its TCRdb copy is limited to in-frame clones, with some not included. The table lists more than 30,000 clones, 85% to 90% of them singletons. The chain combines TRBV19 with TRBJ2-2; D unresolved. This sequence was found in a human donor in good health. Sequenced: CD4+ T cells from blood buffy coats. CDR3: CASSPIGNTGELFF. The CDR3, as DNA: TGTGCCTCATCACCCATCGGGAACACCGGGGAGCTGTTTTTT.